Presented here are 16 T cell receptor beta chains from one specimen sequenced in a study of blood T cell repertoires in COVID-19. Clones were sequenced by immunoSEQ multiplex PCR, and TCRdb holds only the in-frame ones, with some missing. The sample records roughly 44,000 clones, about 90% being singletons. The material sequenced was peripheral blood. These receptors came from an elderly man with acute or convalescent COVID-19.

The V call is TRBV2, the J call TRBJ2-7, with 7 bases aligning to TRBD2. This CDR3 region has 14 residues. V lost 8 bases, J lost 7 bases, and 14 bases stayed unmatched. The germline gives CDR1 SNHLY, CDR2 FYNNEI. The CDR3 coding sequence is TGTGCCAGCGGGGGGGACTACCCTCCCGGGGAGCAGTACTTC. Amino acids: CASGGDYPPGEQYF.

V and J are TRBV10-3 and TRBJ2-7, with 8 bases aligning to TRBD1. V dropped 10 bases and J dropped 2; count of bases not matched to a gene: 10. This CDR3 comprises 14 residues. Germline loops: CDR1 ENHRY, CDR2 SYGVKD. This CDR3 is CATLREQGAYEQYF. For the CDR3, the DNA is TGTGCCACCCTGAGGGAACAGGGGGCCTACGAGCAGTACTTC.

V usage is TRBV28 and J usage is TRBJ1-2, with D uncertain. Germline values: CDR1 MDHEN, CDR2 SYDVKM. The CDR3 length is 12 residues. The V end lost 3 bases, the J end lost 8 bases, and 10 bases lay between the germline ends. The CDR3 region has the DNA TGTGCCAGCAGTTTGCACATCGGGGGCTACACCTTC. Translated: CASSLHIGGYTF.

V is TRBV2 and J is TRBJ2-5; possibly TRBD2 for D (6 bases). V dropped 8 bases and J dropped 0 bases, with 16 bases sitting between them. The CDR3 is 15 residues long. The V gene's germline CDR1 is SNHLY and CDR2 FYNNEI. The CDR3 region is CASALSRGYQETQYF. The DNA of the CDR3 is TGTGCCAGCGCATTATCTCGGGGGTACCAAGAGACCCAGTACTTC.

The chain combines TRBV6-5 with TRBJ2-2, with D perhaps TRBD1 (5 bases). The germline V gene has CDR1 MNHEY and CDR2 SVGAGI. V lost 6 bases and J 3 bases, leaving 11 bases between the germline ends. The CDR3 totals 14 residues. The CDR3 DNA is TGTGCCAGCAGGTTCAGGGTGGACACCGGGGAGCTGTTTTTT. Protein sequence: CASRFRVDTGELFF.

The CDR3 DNA reads TGTGCCAGCAGTTTCGGCGGGTACACCTTC. Its translation: CASSFGGYTF. The chain carries TRBV12-3 or TRBV12-4 and TRBJ1-2; no definite D call. This CDR3 spans 10 amino acids. Between the trimmed V and J ends, which lost 3 bases and 11 bases, there was a span of 7 bases.

This clone has a single count. The chain joins TRBV11-2 to TRBJ2-5, with 11 bases fitting TRBD2. Trimming removed 1 base from V and 2 bases from J; junction bases left unmatched: 6. CDR3 length: 17 amino acids. Germline CDR1 reads SGHAT; CDR2 reads FQNNGV. The CDR3 DNA reads TGTGCCAGCAGCTTAGGGGCACTAGCGGGGGAGCAAGAGACCCAGTACTTC. Protein sequence: CASSLGALAGEQETQYF.

This chain links TRBV16 with TRBJ2-7, with 9 bases aligning to TRBD1. The V and J ends lost 4 bases and 5 bases, in that order; junction bases with no gene match: 12. Germline V CDR1 and CDR2: KGHSY, FQNENV. This CDR3 has 16 residues. CDR3 sequence (DNA): TGTGCCAGCAGCCTAAAGTTGGGACAGGGTGGCCACGAGCAGTACTTC. It codes for CASSLKLGQGGHEQYF.

This chain uses TRBV3-1 (or the pseudogene TRBV3-2) with TRBJ2-7, with D uncertain. V was shortened by 5 bases and J by 4 bases, with 6 bases between the two germline ends. CDR3 length equals 11 residues. Germline V gene lookup returns CDR1 LGHDT and CDR2 YNNKEL (reference sequence). CDR3: CASSDLYEQYF. In DNA form, the CDR3 reads TGTGCCAGCAGCGACTTATACGAGCAGTACTTC.

V is TRBV5-1 and J is TRBJ2-7, with 10 bases that match TRBD1. J lost 6 bases, V lost 3 bases, and 9 bases had no gene match. CDR1 is SGHRS, CDR2 YFSETQ, per germline. CDR3 length: 15 amino acids. The CDR3 coding sequence is TGCGCCAGCAGCTCCACCGCGGGACAGGGGCGCGAGCAGTACTTC. It yields the protein CASSSTAGQGREQYF. The full variable domain, in which reference TRBV5-1 and TRBJ2-7 provide the parts outside the CDR3, is KAGVTQTPRYLIKTRGQQVTLSCSPISGHRSVSWYQQTPGQGLQFLFEYFSETQRNKGNFPGRFSGRQFSNSRSEMNVSTLELGDSALYLCASSSTAGQGREQYFGPGTRLTVT.

This clone was seen just once. The rearrangement joins TRBV11-2 to TRBJ2-7; 10 bases fit TRBD1. The V and J ends lost 5 bases and 6 bases, in that order; junction bases with no gene match: 10. The CDR3 consists of 15 residues. Germline V gene lookup returns CDR1 SGHAT and CDR2 FQNNGV. The CDR3 here is CASSRNPGQGTEQYF. CDR3 nucleotide sequence: TGTGCCAGCAGCCGAAACCCGGGACAGGGGACCGAGCAGTACTTC.

The chain recombines TRBV28 with TRBJ1-2; TRBD1 agrees at 7 bases. From germline, CDR1 is MDHEN and CDR2 SYDVKM. The CDR3 has 13 amino acids. V was clipped by 10 bases and J by 6 bases; unmatched bases: 11. The CDR3 coding sequence is TGTGCCACCTACAGGGGCGCAGGGAATGGCTACACCTTC. Translating gives CATYRGAGNGYTF.

The chain joins TRBV5-6 to TRBJ1-2; tentatively, D is TRBD1 (6 bases). This CDR3 is built from 12 residues. Germline assignment: CDR1 SGHDT and CDR2 YYEEEE. Between the trimmed V and J ends, which lost 4 bases and 4 bases, there was a span of 8 bases. The CDR3 region has the DNA TGTGCCAGCAGCATACAGGGCTATGGCTACACCTTC. Its protein product is CASSIQGYGYTF.

The gene calls are TRBV29-1 and TRBJ1-2, with D possibly matching TRBD1 (6 bases). Trimming stripped 2 bases from V and 2 bases from J, with 6 bases between. Germline V gives CDR1 SQVTM, CDR2 ANQGSEA. The CDR3 spans 12 residues. In DNA form, the CDR3 reads TGCAGCGTTGAAACAGGGAACTATGGCTACACCTTC. Residues: CSVETGNYGYTF.

The rearrangement uses TRBV10-1 and TRBJ2-2, with unresolved D. V was pared by 10 bases and J by 5 bases, with 17 bases between. Germline values: CDR1 WNHNN, CDR2 SYGVQD (reference sequence). The length of the CDR3 is 14 residues. The CDR3 region is CATRKRVGTGELFF. DNA of the CDR3: TGCGCCACTAGGAAACGCGTGGGTACCGGGGAGCTGTTTTTT.

This chain links TRBV10-3 with TRBJ1-4; a weak D match, TRBD1 (6 bases). This CDR3 is 13 amino acids long. Trimming stripped 6 bases from V and 1 base from J, with 6 bases between. The germline CDR1 and CDR2 sequences are ENHRY and SYGVKD. The CDR3 sequence is CAIRTGTNEKLFF. The CDR3 DNA reads as TGTGCCATCAGGACAGGAACTAATGAAAAACTGTTTTTT.